Listed below are T cell receptor beta chains from one sample, sequenced in a study of T cell repertoires in cytomegalovirus infection. These TCRs' antigens remain unknown. Each CDR3 protein gets one entry after TCRdb re-called the reads with MiXCR. This sample has about 920,000 distinct CDR3 sequences, with around 30% found just once. Sequenced material: cultured CD8+ T cells from PBMCs, taken from culture after CMV antigen stimulation. These receptors all come from a human donor in good health (CMV status not recorded). Some clones in this sample may be carry-over from other donors' samples. CDR3s include the opening cysteine and the closing phenylalanine or tryptophan. A D gene is named only where the DNA matches it firmly. Expanded clones get a size class; other rows say once, few or many, or leave the size out.

DNA: TGTGCCACCGAAGGACTAGCGGGGGGGCCTGGGGAGACCCAGTACTTC
CDR3: CATEGLAGGPGETQYF
D: TRBD2
size: NA
V: TRBV2
J: TRBJ2-5

DNA: TGTGCCAGCAGCCAAGGACATCACGGACCCTATGGCTACACCTTC
CDR3: CASSQGHHGPYGYTF
D: NA
size: many
V: TRBV3-1
J: TRBJ1-2

DNA: TGTGCCAGCAGTGTTAGGAACAGCCGCACAGATACGCAGTATTTT
CDR3: CASSVRNSRTDTQYF
D: NA
size: NA
V: TRBV2
J: TRBJ2-3

DNA: TGCAGTGCTAGAGAGAGGACTAGCGGGGTCTCCTACGAGCAGTACTTC
CDR3: CSARERTSGVSYEQYF
D: TRBD2
size: once
V: TRBV20-1
J: TRBJ2-7

DNA: TGTGCCAGCAGTCCCGGGACCCTCGGGGACTATGGCTACACCTTC
CDR3: CASSPGTLGDYGYTF
D: NA
size: once
V: TRBV12-3/TRBV12-4
J: TRBJ1-2

DNA: TGCGCCAGCAGCCGAGGACAGGGGGCGGCTGAAGCTTTCTTT
CDR3: CASSRGQGAAEAFF
D: TRBD1
size: NA
V: TRBV4-1
J: TRBJ1-1

DNA: TGTGCCAGCAGCCCCCCGGGACTAGCAGGCTACGAGCAGTACTTC
CDR3: CASSPPGLAGYEQYF
D: TRBD2
size: few
V: TRBV7-8
J: TRBJ2-7

DNA: TGTGCCAGCAGTAATTTATCCGGGACACGGATAAATTCACCCCTCCACTTT
CDR3: CASSNLSGTRINSPLHF
D: NA
size: many
V: TRBV6-1
J: TRBJ1-6

DNA: TGTGCCAGTAGTATAGTTGAACTCACTGAAGCTTTCTTT
CDR3: CASSIVELTEAFF
D: NA
size: NA
V: TRBV19
J: TRBJ1-1

DNA: TGTGCCAGCAGCTTGGGACTAGCGGGGTCCATGGGTACGCAGTATTTT
CDR3: CASSLGLAGSMGTQYF
D: TRBD2
size: many
V: TRBV7-2
J: TRBJ2-3

DNA: TGTGCCAGCAGCTTAACACTCACCGGGGAGCTGTTTTTT
CDR3: CASSLTLTGELFF
D: NA
size: many
V: TRBV7-3
J: TRBJ2-2

DNA: TGTGCCAGCAGCTTAGGGTTCTCGGAGTCAGATACGCAGTATTTT
CDR3: CASSLGFSESDTQYF
D: NA
size: few
V: TRBV11-2
J: TRBJ2-3

DNA: TGTGCCAGCAGCTGGGACTTAGCTGAAGCTTTCTTT
CDR3: CASSWDLAEAFF
D: NA
size: NA
V: TRBV2
J: TRBJ1-1

DNA: TGCAGTGCTAGAGAATTGAACAAATCCTACGAGCAGTACTTC
CDR3: CSARELNKSYEQYF
D: NA
size: NA
V: TRBV20-1
J: TRBJ2-7

DNA: TGTGCCACCAGCAGAGATCGGAGACAGGGTCCCTCTGGAAACACCATATATTTT
CDR3: CATSRDRRQGPSGNTIYF
D: TRBD1
size: NA
V: TRBV15
J: TRBJ1-3

DNA: TGTGCCAGCAGCTTAGGGACAGGGGGCGACGGTGAAAAACTGTTTTTT
CDR3: CASSLGTGGDGEKLFF
D: TRBD1
size: NA
V: TRBV7-9
J: TRBJ1-4

DNA: TGTGCCAGCTACGGAGAGCGCGGGGGGCTATCTATAGTCTCCTACAATGAGCAGTTCTTC
CDR3: CASYGERGGLSIVSYNEQFF
D: TRBD2
size: NA
V: TRBV6-2/TRBV6-3
J: TRBJ2-1

DNA: TGTGCTAGTGGTTTGGGCACTGAAGCTTTCTTT
CDR3: CASGLGTEAFF
D: NA
size: many
V: TRBV12-5
J: TRBJ1-1

DNA: TGTGCCAGCAGCGTCCGGGACAGGCCCGACGAGCAGTACTTC
CDR3: CASSVRDRPDEQYF
D: TRBD1
size: NA
V: TRBV9
J: TRBJ2-7

DNA: TGTGCCAGCAGAGGGTTTGGGAACTATGGCTACACCTTC
CDR3: CASRGFGNYGYTF
D: NA
size: NA
V: TRBV6-5
J: TRBJ1-2

DNA: TGTGCCAGCAGTCCGATAGGGCCAGGGCATCATGGCTACACCTTC
CDR3: CASSPIGPGHHGYTF
D: NA
size: NA
V: TRBV27
J: TRBJ1-2

DNA: TGTGCCAGCAGCCTGACAGGGATAAGTACCACGGGTGAGCAGTTCTTC
CDR3: CASSLTGISTTGEQFF
D: TRBD1
size: NA
V: TRBV3-1
J: TRBJ2-1

DNA: TGTGCCAGCAGTTACATCGGGAGCTCCTATAATTCACCCCTCCACTTT
CDR3: CASSYIGSSYNSPLHF
D: NA
size: NA
V: TRBV6-5
J: TRBJ1-6

DNA: TGTGCCAGCAGCTTAGACCCGGCGCTATATTTT
CDR3: CASSLDPALYF
D: NA
size: few
V: TRBV11-2
J: TRBJ1-3

DNA: TGTGCCAGCATGGATGTAACTAGCACAGATACGCAGTATTTT
CDR3: CASMDVTSTDTQYF
D: NA
size: few
V: TRBV6-5
J: TRBJ2-3

DNA: TGTGCCAGCAGCCAGACTGTCGACAGGGTCGGCGAGCAGTACTTC
CDR3: CASSQTVDRVGEQYF
D: TRBD1
size: few
V: TRBV14
J: TRBJ2-7

DNA: TGTGCCACCAGTGACTCCGGGGAGTCCGTCCACTATGGCTACACCTTC
CDR3: CATSDSGESVHYGYTF
D: NA
size: few
V: TRBV24-1
J: TRBJ1-2

DNA: TGTGCCAGCAGTTACTCCCGCGCTAATGGGGACTATGGCTACACCTTC
CDR3: CASSYSRANGDYGYTF
D: NA
size: NA
V: TRBV6-2/TRBV6-3
J: TRBJ1-2

DNA: TGTGCCACCAGTGACTCGGAAGGTGGTCATGAAAAACTGTTTTTT
CDR3: CATSDSEGGHEKLFF
D: NA
size: NA
V: TRBV24-1
J: TRBJ1-4

DNA: TGTGCCAGCAGGCCCCGATTGTGGACTGAAGCTTTCTTT
CDR3: CASRPRLWTEAFF
D: NA
size: many
V: TRBV7-2
J: TRBJ1-1

DNA: TGTGCCAGCAGCTTGCTCTGGGACAATGAGCAGTTCTTC
CDR3: CASSLLWDNEQFF
D: NA
size: NA
V: TRBV5-5
J: TRBJ2-1

DNA: TGTGCCACCAGCAATCTTACAGGAGGGACTGAAGCTTTCTTT
CDR3: CATSNLTGGTEAFF
D: NA
size: NA
V: TRBV15
J: TRBJ1-1

DNA: TGTGCCACCAGTGATTTGGGTATAGCCGGGGAGCTGTTTTTT
CDR3: CATSDLGIAGELFF
D: NA
size: NA
V: TRBV24-1
J: TRBJ2-2

DNA: TGTGCCAGTTCGGACAGGGGGCTCACTGAAGCTTTCTTT
CDR3: CASSDRGLTEAFF
D: TRBD1
size: few
V: TRBV19
J: TRBJ1-1

DNA: TGTGCCACCAGTGATCCTTCCGGAGGCTACACCTTC
CDR3: CATSDPSGGYTF
D: NA
size: NA
V: TRBV24-1
J: TRBJ1-2

DNA: TGTGCCAGCAGTTTATACTACAATGAGCAGTTCTTC
CDR3: CASSLYYNEQFF
D: NA
size: few
V: TRBV6-1
J: TRBJ2-1

DNA: TGTGCCAGCAGCTTAAGGCTAGCGGGGGGGAGCACAGATACGCAGTATTTT
CDR3: CASSLRLAGGSTDTQYF
D: TRBD2
size: many
V: TRBV7-2
J: TRBJ2-3

DNA: TGTGCCTGCAGTTACTCGGACGGGGGGTATTCAGATACGCAGTATTTT
CDR3: CACSYSDGGYSDTQYF
D: TRBD2
size: NA
V: TRBV6-5
J: TRBJ2-3

DNA: TGCGCCAGCAGCCGGCTCCCAGGGCCCACTGAAGCTTTCTTT
CDR3: CASSRLPGPTEAFF
D: NA
size: NA
V: TRBV4-1
J: TRBJ1-1

DNA: TGTGCCAGCAAAAGGGGCGTTGGGGCCAACGTCCTGACTTTC
CDR3: CASKRGVGANVLTF
D: NA
size: NA
V: TRBV6-5
J: TRBJ2-6

DNA: TGTGCCATCAGCCTAGCGGGTTACACAGATACGCAGTATTTT
CDR3: CAISLAGYTDTQYF
D: TRBD2
size: few
V: TRBV10-3
J: TRBJ2-3

DNA: TGCAGTGCTAGAGAAGTACAGGTACGAGCTTTCTTT
CDR3: CSAREVQVRAFF
D: NA
size: few
V: TRBV20-1
J: TRBJ1-1

DNA: TGTGCCAGCAGTTTCCGGGACAGTAATCAGCCCCAGCATTTT
CDR3: CASSFRDSNQPQHF
D: TRBD1
size: many
V: TRBV12-3/TRBV12-4
J: TRBJ1-5

DNA: TGTGCCAGCATCCAAGAGGGCCCCCAGCGGGGGACGCAGTATTTT
CDR3: CASIQEGPQRGTQYF
D: TRBD2
size: NA
V: TRBV6-2/TRBV6-3
J: TRBJ2-3

DNA: TGCGCCAGCAGCCAGTCCTTACGGGTTCCCCCCGCTGTTGTACAGCCCCAGCATTTT
CDR3: CASSQSLRVPPAVVQPQHF
D: NA
size: NA
V: TRBV4-3
J: TRBJ1-5

DNA: TGTGCCAGCAGTCGGGGGCTAAGACCCGTACAAGAGACCCAGTACTTC
CDR3: CASSRGLRPVQETQYF
D: NA
size: few
V: TRBV12-3/TRBV12-4
J: TRBJ2-5

DNA: TGTGCCAGCAGCCGAGATACCGGGGTCCTCTACGAGCAGTACTTC
CDR3: CASSRDTGVLYEQYF
D: NA
size: few
V: TRBV7-9
J: TRBJ2-7

DNA: TGCGCCAGCAGCTTGCAGGGGCAGACAGATACGCAGTATTTT
CDR3: CASSLQGQTDTQYF
D: NA
size: NA
V: TRBV5-1
J: TRBJ2-3

DNA: TGTGCCACCAGCAGCCCTCGCCCTATTGCGGCTTTCTTT
CDR3: CATSSPRPIAAFF
D: NA
size: few
V: TRBV15
J: TRBJ1-1

DNA: TGCGCCAGCAGCCAAGATCCTGCCGAGGACTACACCGGGGAGCTGTTTTTT
CDR3: CASSQDPAEDYTGELFF
D: NA
size: many
V: TRBV4-1
J: TRBJ2-2

DNA: TGCGCCAGCAGCCCAAAGGCTCTGAACACTGAAGCTTTCTTT
CDR3: CASSPKALNTEAFF
D: NA
size: few
V: TRBV4-1
J: TRBJ1-1

DNA: TGTGCCAGCAGTTACTCCGGGCAACCTGCCGTTGGCTACACCTTC
CDR3: CASSYSGQPAVGYTF
D: NA
size: NA
V: TRBV6-5
J: TRBJ1-2

DNA: TGTGCCAGCAGCTTAGAGTCGGGACTAAGACTGGTAGATACGCAGTATTTT
CDR3: CASSLESGLRLVDTQYF
D: TRBD2
size: many
V: TRBV7-6
J: TRBJ2-3